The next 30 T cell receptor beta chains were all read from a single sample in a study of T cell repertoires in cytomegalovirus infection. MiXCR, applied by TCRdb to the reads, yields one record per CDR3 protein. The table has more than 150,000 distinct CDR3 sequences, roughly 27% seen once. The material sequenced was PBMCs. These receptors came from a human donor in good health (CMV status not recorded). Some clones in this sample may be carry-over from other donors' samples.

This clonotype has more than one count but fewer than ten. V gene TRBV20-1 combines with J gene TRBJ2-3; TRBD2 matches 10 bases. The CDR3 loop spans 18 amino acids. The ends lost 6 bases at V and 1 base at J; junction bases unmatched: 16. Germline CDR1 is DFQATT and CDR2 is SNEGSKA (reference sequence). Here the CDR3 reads CSATTPSGGDFGTDTQYF. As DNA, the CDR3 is TGCAGTGCCACGACCCCAAGCGGGGGGGATTTTGGCACAGATACGCAGTATTTT.

The CDR3 region is CASSYEVYQPQHF. The CDR3 DNA follows: TGTGCCAGCAGTTATGAGGTTTACCAGCCCCAGCATTTT. V gene TRBV6-2 or TRBV6-3 combines with J gene TRBJ1-5; no clear D. Germline V gene lookup returns CDR1 MNHEY and CDR2 SVGEGT. This CDR3 has 13 amino acids. V was clipped by 3 bases and J by 7 bases, with 10 bases between them.

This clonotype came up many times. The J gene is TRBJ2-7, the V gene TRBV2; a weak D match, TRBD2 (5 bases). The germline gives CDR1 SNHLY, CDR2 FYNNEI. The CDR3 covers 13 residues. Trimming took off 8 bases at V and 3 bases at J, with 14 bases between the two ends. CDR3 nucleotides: TGTGCCAGCGCAATTCTGAGGGACTACGAGCAGTACTTC. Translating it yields CASAILRDYEQYF.

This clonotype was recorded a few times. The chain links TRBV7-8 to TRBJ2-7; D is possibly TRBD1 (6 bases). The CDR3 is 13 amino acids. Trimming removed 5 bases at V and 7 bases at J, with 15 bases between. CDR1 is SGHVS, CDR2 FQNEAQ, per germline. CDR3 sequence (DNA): TGTGCCAGCAGCCTTGGACAGTTTGAGGAGCAGTACTTC. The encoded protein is CASSLGQFEEQYF. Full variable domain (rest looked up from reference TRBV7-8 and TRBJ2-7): GAGVSQSPRYKVAKRGQDVALRCDPISGHVSLFWYQQALGQGPEFLTYFQNEAQLDKSGLPSDRFFAERPEGSVSTLKIQRTQQEDSAVYLCASSLGQFEEQYFGPGTRLTVT.

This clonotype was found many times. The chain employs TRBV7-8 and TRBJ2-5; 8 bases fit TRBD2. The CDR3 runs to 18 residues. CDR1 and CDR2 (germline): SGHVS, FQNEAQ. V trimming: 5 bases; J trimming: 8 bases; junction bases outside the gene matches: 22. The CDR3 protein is CASSLYRTPAGVSGTQYF. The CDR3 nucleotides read TGTGCCAGCAGCCTATATAGGACCCCAGCGGGGGTTTCTGGTACCCAGTACTTC.

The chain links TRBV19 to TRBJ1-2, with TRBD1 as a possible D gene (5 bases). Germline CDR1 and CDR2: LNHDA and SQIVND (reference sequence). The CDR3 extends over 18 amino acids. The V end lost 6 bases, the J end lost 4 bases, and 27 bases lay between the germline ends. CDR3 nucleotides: TGTGCCAGTAGCCGAGGCCGTACCTGGACCGACAGAGGCTATGGCTACACCTTC. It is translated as CASSRGRTWTDRGYGYTF.

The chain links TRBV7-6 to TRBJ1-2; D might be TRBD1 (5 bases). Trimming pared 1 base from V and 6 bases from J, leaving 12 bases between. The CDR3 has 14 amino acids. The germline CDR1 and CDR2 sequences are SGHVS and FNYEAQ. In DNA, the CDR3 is TGTGCCAGCAGCTTAGGTTCTGGAGGGGATGGCTACACCTTC. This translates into CASSLGSGGDGYTF.

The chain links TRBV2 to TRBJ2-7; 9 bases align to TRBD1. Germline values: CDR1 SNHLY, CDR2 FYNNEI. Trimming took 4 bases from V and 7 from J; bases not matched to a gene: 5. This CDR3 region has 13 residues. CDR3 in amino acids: CASSAWTGVEQYF. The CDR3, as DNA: TGTGCCAGCAGTGCCTGGACAGGGGTTGAGCAGTACTTC.

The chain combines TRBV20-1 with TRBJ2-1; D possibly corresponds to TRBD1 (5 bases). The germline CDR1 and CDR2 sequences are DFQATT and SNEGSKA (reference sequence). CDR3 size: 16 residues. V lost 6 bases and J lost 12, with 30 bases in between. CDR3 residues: CSATADQGSSQLVQFF. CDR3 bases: TGCAGTGCCACCGCCGACCAGGGCTCGAGTCAGTTAGTGCAGTTCTTC.

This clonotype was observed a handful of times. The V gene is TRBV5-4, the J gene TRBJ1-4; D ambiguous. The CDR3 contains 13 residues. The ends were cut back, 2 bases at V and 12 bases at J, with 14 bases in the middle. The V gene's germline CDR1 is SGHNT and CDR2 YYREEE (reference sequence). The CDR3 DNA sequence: TGTGCCAGCAGCTTAAAGGCCGCGAATGAACTGTTTTTT. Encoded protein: CASSLKAANELFF. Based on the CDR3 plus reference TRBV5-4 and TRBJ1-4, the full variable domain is ETGVTQSPTHLIKTRGQQVTLRCSSQSGHNTVSWYQQALGQGPQFIFQYYREEENGRGNFPPRFSGLQFPNYSSELNVNALELDDSALYLCASSLKAANELFFGSGTQLSVL.

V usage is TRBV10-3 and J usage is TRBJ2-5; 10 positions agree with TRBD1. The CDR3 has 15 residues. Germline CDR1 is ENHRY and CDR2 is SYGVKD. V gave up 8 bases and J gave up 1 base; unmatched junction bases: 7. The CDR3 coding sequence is TGTGCCATCCATCCGGGACAGGGGTTCCAAGAGACCCAGTACTTC. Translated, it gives CAIHPGQGFQETQYF.

CDR3 region: CASSHTSGADTQYF. In DNA form, the CDR3 reads TGTGCCAGCAGCCATACTAGTGGGGCAGATACGCAGTATTTT. This chain joins TRBV4-2 and TRBJ2-3, with D perhaps matching TRBD2 (5 bases). The CDR3 has 14 residues. Deletions cut 3 bases from V and 4 bases from J, with 11 bases between. CDR1 is LGHNA, CDR2 YNFKEQ, per germline.

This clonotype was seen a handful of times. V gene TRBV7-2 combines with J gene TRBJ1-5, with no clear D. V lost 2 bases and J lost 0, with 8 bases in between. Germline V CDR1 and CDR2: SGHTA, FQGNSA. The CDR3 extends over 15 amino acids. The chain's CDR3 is CASSLTRYSNQPQHF. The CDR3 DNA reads TGTGCCAGCAGCTTAACCAGATATAGCAATCAGCCCCAGCATTTT. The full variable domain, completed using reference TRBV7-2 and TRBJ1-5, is GAGVSQSPSNKVTEKGKDVELRCDPISGHTALYWYRQSLGQGLEFLIYFQGNSAPDKSGLPSDRFSAERTGGSVSTLTIQRTQQEDSAVYLCASSLTRYSNQPQHFGDGTRLSIL.

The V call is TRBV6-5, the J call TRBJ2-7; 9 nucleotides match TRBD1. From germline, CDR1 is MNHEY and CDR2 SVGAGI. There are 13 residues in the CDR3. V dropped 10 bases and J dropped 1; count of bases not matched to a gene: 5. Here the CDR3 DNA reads TGTGCCATCGCGGACAGGGGATCCTACGAGCAGTACTTC. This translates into CAIADRGSYEQYF.

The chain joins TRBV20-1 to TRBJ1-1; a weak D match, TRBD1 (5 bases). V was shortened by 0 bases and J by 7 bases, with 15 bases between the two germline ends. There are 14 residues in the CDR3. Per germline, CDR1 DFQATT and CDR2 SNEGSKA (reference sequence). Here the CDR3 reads CSARDPGTADEAFF. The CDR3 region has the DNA TGCAGTGCTAGAGATCCTGGGACGGCAGATGAAGCTTTCTTT.

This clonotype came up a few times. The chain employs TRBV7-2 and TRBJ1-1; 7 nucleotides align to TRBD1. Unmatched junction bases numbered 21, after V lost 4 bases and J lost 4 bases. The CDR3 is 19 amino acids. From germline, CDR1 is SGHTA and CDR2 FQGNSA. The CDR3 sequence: CASSSPSPGQSWGGTEAFF. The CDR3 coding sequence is TGTGCCAGCAGCTCCCCAAGTCCGGGACAGTCCTGGGGAGGCACTGAAGCTTTCTTT.

CDR3 nucleotides: TGTGCCAGCAGTTCCAGAGCGGGGGCGTCCTACGAGCAGTACTTC. As protein: CASSSRAGASYEQYF. V and J are TRBV7-2 and TRBJ2-7; TRBD2 agrees at 8 bases. Germline CDR1 is SGHTA and CDR2 is FQGNSA. The CDR3 extends over 15 amino acids. V shed 6 bases, J shed 1 base, and the junction held 8 bases outside the gene matches. Full variable domain (remainder filled in from reference TRBV7-2 and TRBJ2-7): GAGVSQSPSNKVTEKGKDVELRCDPISGHTALYWYRQSLGQGLEFLIYFQGNSAPDKSGLPSDRFSAERTGGSVSTLTIQRTQQEDSAVYLCASSSRAGASYEQYFGPGTRLTVT.

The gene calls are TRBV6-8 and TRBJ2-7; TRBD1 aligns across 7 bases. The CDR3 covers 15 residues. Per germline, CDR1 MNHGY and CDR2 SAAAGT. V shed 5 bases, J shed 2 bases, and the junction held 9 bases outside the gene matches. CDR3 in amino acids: CASSDPGGIPYEQYF. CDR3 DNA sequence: TGTGCCAGCAGTGACCCAGGGGGAATTCCCTACGAGCAGTACTTC.

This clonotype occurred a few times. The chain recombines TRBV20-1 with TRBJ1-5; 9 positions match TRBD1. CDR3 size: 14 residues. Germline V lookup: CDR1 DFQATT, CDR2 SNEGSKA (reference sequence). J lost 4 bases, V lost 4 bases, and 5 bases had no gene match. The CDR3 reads CSAIPGTGNQPQHF. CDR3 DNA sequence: TGCAGTGCTATCCCCGGGACAGGGAATCAGCCCCAGCATTTT.

This CDR3 reads CASSSTGSDPSYEQYF. The CDR3 nucleotides are TGTGCCAGCAGCTCAACAGGGTCGGACCCATCCTACGAGCAGTACTTC. The rearrangement joins TRBV7-9 to TRBJ2-7; D is possibly TRBD1 (6 bases). Between the trimmed V and J ends, which lost 4 bases and 1 base, there was a span of 17 bases. The CDR3 runs to 16 residues. The germline gives CDR1 SEHNR, CDR2 FQNEAQ (reference sequence).

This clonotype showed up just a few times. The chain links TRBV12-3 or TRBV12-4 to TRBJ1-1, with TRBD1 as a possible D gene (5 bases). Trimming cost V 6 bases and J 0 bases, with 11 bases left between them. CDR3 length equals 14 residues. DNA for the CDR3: TGTGCCAGCAGCCTCTCGGGGGTGAACACTGAAGCTTTCTTT. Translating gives CASSLSGVNTEAFF.

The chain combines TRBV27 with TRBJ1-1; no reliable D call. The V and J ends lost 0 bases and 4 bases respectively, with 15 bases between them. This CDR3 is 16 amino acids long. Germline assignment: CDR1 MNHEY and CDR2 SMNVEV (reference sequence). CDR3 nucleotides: TGTGCCAGCAGTTTATCGGCCTCGGAGGGCCTCACTGAAGCTTTCTTT. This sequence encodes CASSLSASEGLTEAFF.

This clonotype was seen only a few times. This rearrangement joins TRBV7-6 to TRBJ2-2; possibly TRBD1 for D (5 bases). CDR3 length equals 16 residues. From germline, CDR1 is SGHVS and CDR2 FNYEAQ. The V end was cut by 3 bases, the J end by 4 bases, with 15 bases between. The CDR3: CASSFLDTRSTGELFF. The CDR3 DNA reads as TGTGCCAGCAGCTTTTTGGACACTCGAAGCACCGGGGAGCTGTTTTTT.

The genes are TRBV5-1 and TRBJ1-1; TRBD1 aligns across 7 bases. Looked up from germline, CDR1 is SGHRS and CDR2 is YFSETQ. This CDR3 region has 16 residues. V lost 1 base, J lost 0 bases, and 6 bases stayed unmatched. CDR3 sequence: CASSLRGGLVNTEAFF. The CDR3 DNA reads TGCGCCAGCAGCTTGAGAGGGGGCTTGGTGAACACTGAAGCTTTCTTT.

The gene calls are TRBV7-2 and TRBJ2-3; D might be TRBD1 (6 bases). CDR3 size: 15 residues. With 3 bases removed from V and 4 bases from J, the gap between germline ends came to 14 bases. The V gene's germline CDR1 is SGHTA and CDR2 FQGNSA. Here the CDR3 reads CTSSFRGGGPDTQYF. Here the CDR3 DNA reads TGTACCAGCAGCTTTAGGGGTGGGGGCCCAGATACGCAGTATTTT.

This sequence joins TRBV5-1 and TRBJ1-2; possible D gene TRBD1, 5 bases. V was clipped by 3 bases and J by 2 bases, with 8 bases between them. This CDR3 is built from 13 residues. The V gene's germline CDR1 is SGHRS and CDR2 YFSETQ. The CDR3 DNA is TGCGCCAGCAGCTCGGGGGACAACTATGGCTACACCTTC. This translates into CASSSGDNYGYTF.

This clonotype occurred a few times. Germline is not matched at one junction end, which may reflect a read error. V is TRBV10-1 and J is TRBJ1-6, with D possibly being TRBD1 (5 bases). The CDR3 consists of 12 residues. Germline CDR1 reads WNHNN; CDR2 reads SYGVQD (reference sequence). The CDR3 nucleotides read TGTGCCAGCAGTGACCTCGGGGGACCCCTCCACTTT. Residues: CASSDLGGPLHF.

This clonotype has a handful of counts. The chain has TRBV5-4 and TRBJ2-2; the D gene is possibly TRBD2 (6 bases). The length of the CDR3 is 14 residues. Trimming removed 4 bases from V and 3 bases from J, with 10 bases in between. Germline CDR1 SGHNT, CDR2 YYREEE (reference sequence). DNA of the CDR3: TGTGCCAGCAGCGGCGGGACTCACACCGGGGAGCTGTTTTTT. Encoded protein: CASSGGTHTGELFF.

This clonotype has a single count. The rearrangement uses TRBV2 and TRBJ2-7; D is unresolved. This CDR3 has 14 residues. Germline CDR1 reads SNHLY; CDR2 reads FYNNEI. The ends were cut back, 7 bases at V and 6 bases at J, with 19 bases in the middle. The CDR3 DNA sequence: TGTGCCAGCACTGAGACCTCGGGTGCATCCGAGCAGTACTTC. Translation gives CASTETSGASEQYF.

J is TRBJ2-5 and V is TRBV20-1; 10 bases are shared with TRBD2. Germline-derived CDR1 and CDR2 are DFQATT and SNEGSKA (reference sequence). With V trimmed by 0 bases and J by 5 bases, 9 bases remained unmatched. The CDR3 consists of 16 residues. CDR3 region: CSARDQSGGALETQYF. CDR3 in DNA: TGCAGTGCTAGAGATCAAAGCGGGGGGGCCCTCGAGACCCAGTACTTC.